A single sample gave rise to the 30 T cell receptor beta chains below, sequenced in a study of cytomegalovirus exposure and HLA in healthy donors. Both 60 Vbeta primers and 13 Jbeta primers went into the PCR. TCRdb keeps only in-frame clones here, not all; method: immunoSEQ multiplex PCR. The data contain under 150,000 clones, 64% of them seen just once; the ten biggest clones take up 2% to 3%. The sequenced sample was PBMCs. The receptors stem from a middle-aged woman in good health and CMV-seronegative.

This chain joins TRBV19 and TRBJ1-2; TRBD1 matches 7 bases. This CDR3 has 14 amino acids. CDR1 and CDR2 (germline): LNHDA, SQIVND (reference sequence). The J segment lost 0 bases and the V segment lost 8 bases, leaving 6 bases of the junction unmatched. The CDR3, as DNA: TGTGCCAGTTCGAGGGACAGCACTAACTATGGCTACACCTTC. This translates into CASSRDSTNYGYTF.

There are a few counts of this clone. An end of the junction does not agree with germline; a read error may underlie this. The rearrangement uses TRBV7-9 and TRBJ1-1, with D possibly TRBD1 on 5 matching bases. This CDR3 region has 12 residues. Germline V gene sequence: CDR1 SEHNR, CDR2 FQNEAQ (reference sequence). The CDR3 spells CSSSLVGDRAFF. Here the CDR3 DNA reads TGTTCCAGCAGCTTAGTAGGGGATAGGGCTTTCTTT.

This clone was detected a few times. The gene calls are TRBV19 and TRBJ2-2, with a possible D match to TRBD2 (7 bases). V shed 1 base and J shed 4 bases, with 16 bases lying between them. This CDR3 spans 17 amino acids. The germline gives CDR1 LNHDA, CDR2 SQIVND (reference sequence). CDR3 nucleotides: TGTGCCAGTAGTATAGGTGGGGGGGGCAGATCCACCGGGGAGCTGTTTTTT. It encodes CASSIGGGGRSTGELFF.

V usage is TRBV2 and J usage is TRBJ1-2; D is possibly TRBD1 (6 bases). The CDR3 has 15 residues. Trimming shortened V by 5 bases and J by 6 bases, and 19 bases separated the two germline ends. Germline V gene data show CDR1 as SNHLY and CDR2 as FYNNEI. The CDR3 loop reads CASSLNRVVSNGYTF. The DNA of the CDR3 is TGTGCCAGCAGTCTAAACAGGGTGGTTTCCAATGGCTACACCTTC.

The chain links TRBV28 to TRBJ1-6, with 7 bases matching TRBD1. Unmatched junction bases numbered 21, after V lost 5 bases and J lost 2 bases. This CDR3 comprises 21 residues. From germline, CDR1 is MDHEN and CDR2 SYDVKM. For the CDR3, the DNA is TGTGCCAGCAGTCTGTTACAAGGGACAGTAGGGGCAACCCCCTATAATTCACCCCTCCACTTT. Protein product: CASSLLQGTVGATPYNSPLHF.

CDR3 protein: CASSIERHEAFF. The DNA of the CDR3 is TGTGCCAGTAGTATAGAGAGGCACGAAGCTTTCTTT. The V and J genes are TRBV19 and TRBJ1-1, with unresolved D. The CDR3 has 12 amino acids. V gave up 0 bases and J gave up 8 bases, with 7 bases separating them. CDR1 and CDR2 from the germline V gene are LNHDA and SQIVND (reference sequence).

This chain links TRBV19 with TRBJ1-5; possible D gene TRBD1, 5 bases. V was shortened by 3 bases and J by 5 bases, with 17 bases between the two germline ends. The CDR3 is made up of 16 amino acids. Germline CDR1 LNHDA, CDR2 SQIVND (reference sequence). The CDR3 is CASSILGGEGYQPQHF. CDR3 DNA: TGTGCCAGTAGTATCCTCGGGGGGGAGGGTTATCAGCCCCAGCATTTT. Supplemented by reference TRBV19 and TRBJ1-5, the full variable domain reads DGGITQSPKYLFRKEGQNVTLSCEQNLNHDAMYWYRQDPGQGLRLIYYSQIVNDFQKGDIAEGYSVSREKKESFPLTVTSAQKNPTAFYLCASSILGGEGYQPQHFGDGTRLSIL.

This chain links TRBV7-2 with TRBJ1-2; no firm D call. The CDR3 spans 13 residues. Germline loops: CDR1 SGHTA, CDR2 FQGNSA. The V and J ends lost 5 bases and 4 bases respectively, with 11 bases between them. DNA for the CDR3: TGTGCCAGCAGCCAACTAGCCAGCTATGGCTACACCTTC. Translated, it gives CASSQLASYGYTF.

The chain couples TRBV2 to TRBJ2-2; TRBD1 aligns across 8 bases. Germline assignment: CDR1 SNHLY and CDR2 FYNNEI. The CDR3 is 14 residues long. The V segment lost 7 bases and the J segment 1 base; nucleotides outside the gene matches: 2. DNA of the CDR3: TGTGCCAGCACGGACAGGGAGAACACCGGGGAGCTGTTTTTT. Amino acid sequence: CASTDRENTGELFF.

The chain is built from TRBV28 and TRBJ1-6; D is undetermined. V lost 4 bases and J lost 7, with 14 bases in between. Germline V gives CDR1 MDHEN, CDR2 SYDVKM. The CDR3 covers 15 residues. This CDR3 reads CASSSGELRNSPLHF. CDR3 sequence (DNA): TGTGCCAGCAGTTCCGGTGAGCTCAGGAATTCACCCCTCCACTTT.

The chain couples TRBV4-1 to TRBJ2-7; 7 bases fit TRBD1. This CDR3 is built from 14 residues. The V gene's germline CDR1 is MGHRA and CDR2 YSYEKL. J lost 2 bases, V lost 4 bases, and 5 bases had no gene match. The CDR3 DNA follows: TGCGCCAGCAGCCCACCGGGACAGACCTACGAGCAGTACTTC. Its translation is CASSPPGQTYEQYF.

The V call is TRBV11-1, the J call TRBJ2-7, with a tentative D call TRBD2 (6 bases). This CDR3 has 15 residues. Germline values: CDR1 SGHAT, CDR2 FQDESV (reference sequence). V was cut by 1 base and J by 1 base, with 11 bases left in between. In nucleotides, the CDR3 is TGTGCCAGCAGCTTAGGATCGGGGGATTCCTACGAGCAGTACTTC. The encoded protein is CASSLGSGDSYEQYF. Combining the CDR3 with reference TRBV11-1 and TRBJ2-7 gives the whole variable domain EAEVAQSPRYKITEKSQAVAFWCDPISGHATLYWYRQILGQGPELLVQFQDESVVDDSQLPKDRFSAERLKGVDSTLKIQPAELGDSAMYLCASSLGSGDSYEQYFGPGTRLTVT.

This clone was counted a single time. The chain links TRBV28 to TRBJ1-2; no definite D call. From germline, CDR1 is MDHEN and CDR2 SYDVKM. This CDR3 is built from 12 residues. V lost 8 bases, J lost 3 bases, and 10 bases lay in between. The DNA for the CDR3 is TGTGCCAGCCAGGTGAGGGACTATGGCTACACCTTC. Its translation: CASQVRDYGYTF.

The chain combines TRBV27 with TRBJ1-6; tentatively, D is TRBD1 (5 bases). The CDR3 length is 15 residues. The germline V and J ends were trimmed by 2 bases and 7 bases, with 12 bases remaining between them. Germline CDR1 reads MNHEY; CDR2 reads SMNVEV (reference sequence). CDR3 DNA: TGTGCCAGCAGTTTAGGGGGGGAACCCAATTCACCCCTCCACTTT. Translation gives CASSLGGEPNSPLHF.

The V gene is TRBV11-1, the J gene TRBJ2-7; 7 nucleotides line up with TRBD2. The CDR3 extends over 13 amino acids. Germline V gene sequence: CDR1 SGHAT, CDR2 FQDESV (reference sequence). V lost 4 bases to trimming and J lost 2 bases; unmatched junction nucleotides: 2. The CDR3: CASSSRETYEQYF. For the CDR3, the DNA is TGTGCCAGCAGCTCGCGGGAGACCTACGAGCAGTACTTC. The entire variable domain, with the rest obtained from reference TRBV11-1 and TRBJ2-7, is as follows: EAEVAQSPRYKITEKSQAVAFWCDPISGHATLYWYRQILGQGPELLVQFQDESVVDDSQLPKDRFSAERLKGVDSTLKIQPAELGDSAMYLCASSSRETYEQYFGPGTRLTVT.

In regard to this clone: Other DNA sequences in the same sample also yield this CDR3. The chain combines TRBV7-9 with TRBJ1-1; possibly TRBD1 for D (5 bases). The CDR3 has 13 amino acids. Germline CDR1 is SEHNR and CDR2 is FQNEAQ (reference sequence). Trimming left V 4 bases short and J 1 base short, with 7 bases between. This CDR3 reads CASSWGGNTEAFF. The CDR3 nucleotides read TGTGCCAGCAGCTGGGGGGGGAACACTGAAGCTTTCTTT.

This chain uses TRBV11-2 with TRBJ2-7, with 7 bases identical to TRBD1. This CDR3 is 15 amino acids long. Germline loops: CDR1 SGHAT, CDR2 FQNNGV. Trimming at V came to 3 bases and at J to 2 bases, leaving 7 bases not matched to a gene. CDR3 sequence (DNA): TGTGCCAGCAGCTTTGGGACAGTAAAGACCTACGAGCAGTACTTC. Protein: CASSFGTVKTYEQYF.

Turning to this clone: One end of the junction varies from germline; a read error may be responsible. The chain has TRBV4-1 and TRBJ1-2, with D possibly matching TRBD1 (5 bases). The CDR3 contains 15 residues. Germline lookup yields CDR1 MGHRA and CDR2 YSYEKL. CDR3 residues: CASSQGPTEVYDYTF. The CDR3 bases are TGCGCCAGCAGCCAAGGGCCGACAGAGGTCTATGACTACACCTTC.

This clone has just a few counts. This CDR3 reads CAISNPAEGASYEQYF. CDR3 DNA: TGTGCCATCAGTAACCCCGCGGAGGGGGCTTCCTACGAGCAGTACTTC. The chain carries TRBV10-3 and TRBJ2-7; possibly TRBD1 for D (7 bases). Looked up from germline, CDR1 is ENHRY and CDR2 is SYGVKD. This CDR3 has 16 residues. The V gene lost 5 bases and the J gene lost 1 base, with 18 bases spanning the gap.

The genes are TRBV19 and TRBJ2-2, with 7 bases aligning to TRBD2. Per germline, CDR1 LNHDA and CDR2 SQIVND (reference sequence). After removal of 7 bases from V and 4 bases from J, the junction contained 3 bases not matched to a gene. This CDR3 has 13 amino acids. CDR3 amino acids: CASIGLGTGELFF. CDR3 bases: TGTGCCAGTATCGGACTAGGCACCGGGGAGCTGTTTTTT.

The V call is TRBV19, the J call TRBJ2-7, with a weak D call TRBD2 (5 bases). Germline loops: CDR1 LNHDA, CDR2 SQIVND (reference sequence). The CDR3 totals 13 residues. Trimming pared 5 bases from V and 6 bases from J, leaving 14 bases between. Here the CDR3 DNA reads TGTGCCAGTAGTGGCCAAACAGCGGCCGAGCAGTACTTC. It yields the protein CASSGQTAAEQYF. The full variable domain, with the rest looked up from reference TRBV19 and TRBJ2-7, is DGGITQSPKYLFRKEGQNVTLSCEQNLNHDAMYWYRQDPGQGLRLIYYSQIVNDFQKGDIAEGYSVSREKKESFPLTVTSAQKNPTAFYLCASSGQTAAEQYFGPGTRLTVT.

The chain combines TRBV27 with TRBJ2-1; the D gene is possibly TRBD1 (5 bases). CDR1 is MNHEY, CDR2 SMNVEV, per germline (reference sequence). The CDR3 covers 15 residues. V was shortened by 3 bases and J by 6 bases, with 15 bases between the two germline ends. CDR3 loop: CASSLYQGQGNEQFF. Written as DNA, the CDR3 is TGTGCCAGCAGTTTGTACCAGGGCCAAGGCAATGAGCAGTTCTTC.

The genes are TRBV19 and TRBJ1-5; unclear D gene. The V gene lost 6 bases and the J gene lost 0 bases, with 18 bases spanning the gap. The CDR3 runs 17 residues. Germline V lookup: CDR1 LNHDA, CDR2 SQIVND (reference sequence). The CDR3 DNA reads as TGTGCCAGTAGGTCGGGGTCATCGGCGGGTAGCAATCAGCCCCAGCATTTT. It encodes CASRSGSSAGSNQPQHF. The complete variable domain, with remaining parts taken from reference TRBV19 and TRBJ1-5, reads DGGITQSPKYLFRKEGQNVTLSCEQNLNHDAMYWYRQDPGQGLRLIYYSQIVNDFQKGDIAEGYSVSREKKESFPLTVTSAQKNPTAFYLCASRSGSSAGSNQPQHFGDGTRLSIL.

The chain joins TRBV4-1 to TRBJ2-4; D ambiguous. The V end was cut by 0 bases, the J end by 6 bases, with 12 bases between. CDR3 length: 15 residues. Germline V lookup: CDR1 MGHRA, CDR2 YSYEKL. CDR3 amino acids: CASSQDRRPRNIQYF. In DNA, the CDR3 is TGCGCCAGCAGCCAAGATCGGCGGCCTCGAAACATTCAGTACTTC.

The V call is TRBV2, the J call TRBJ2-2; TRBD1 matches at 7 bases. The junction had 3 bases not matched to a gene; V was cut back by 4 bases and J by 1 base. Germline V gene sequence: CDR1 SNHLY, CDR2 FYNNEI. This CDR3 contains 15 residues. The CDR3 here is CASSADRVNTGELFF. The CDR3 coding sequence is TGTGCCAGCAGTGCCGACAGGGTGAACACCGGGGAGCTGTTTTTT.

This chain links TRBV5-6 with TRBJ2-3; D may be TRBD1 (6 bases). The V gene lost 5 bases and the J gene lost 7 bases, with 14 bases spanning the gap. CDR3 length: 13 amino acids. The germline CDR1 and CDR2 sequences are SGHDT and YYEEEE. The CDR3: CASRLGAGNTQYF. The CDR3 nucleotides read TGTGCCAGCAGGCTGGGGGCAGGGAATACGCAGTATTTT.

J is TRBJ1-4 and V is TRBV19; D is ambiguous. V was cut by 3 bases and J by 8 bases, with 13 bases left in between. The CDR3 loop spans 14 amino acids. Germline assignment: CDR1 LNHDA and CDR2 SQIVND (reference sequence). Here the CDR3 DNA reads TGTGCCAGTAGTATGATCCAGCGGCAAGAAAAACTGTTTTTT. Translation gives CASSMIQRQEKLFF.

V and J are TRBV4-3 and TRBJ1-2; 11 bases map to TRBD1. Trimming took 1 base from V and 6 from J; bases not matched to a gene: 4. Germline V lookup: CDR1 LGHNA, CDR2 YSLEER. The CDR3 loop spans 15 amino acids. The CDR3 is CASSQVRTGGDGYTF. CDR3 in DNA: TGCGCCAGCAGCCAAGTGCGGACAGGGGGCGATGGCTACACCTTC.

The chain joins TRBV7-3 to TRBJ2-1; TRBD1 matches at 7 bases. V was pared by 2 bases and J by 6 bases, with 4 bases of the junction left unmatched. This CDR3 has 14 amino acids. Germline V lookup: CDR1 SGHTA, CDR2 FQGTGA. CDR3 in DNA: TGTGCCAGCAGCTTATCCCAGGGGGTCAATGAGCAGTTCTTC. It is translated as CASSLSQGVNEQFF. Combining the CDR3 with reference TRBV7-3 and TRBJ2-1 gives the whole variable domain GAGVSQTPSNKVTEKGKYVELRCDPISGHTALYWYRQSLGQGPEFLIYFQGTGAADDSGLPNDRFFAVRPEGSVSTLKIQRTERGDSAVYLCASSLSQGVNEQFFGPGTRLTVL.

The V call is TRBV30, the J call TRBJ2-1; 7 nucleotides agree with TRBD1. The J segment lost 0 bases and the V segment lost 7 bases, leaving 9 bases of the junction unmatched. CDR1 is GTSNPN, CDR2 SVGIG, per germline (reference sequence). The CDR3 length is 15 residues. The CDR3 nucleotides are TGTGCCTTAGCCAAGGGGGCATTCTCCTACAATGAGCAGTTCTTC. Protein sequence: CALAKGAFSYNEQFF.